These 9 T cell receptor beta chains were sequenced from one sample in a study of cytomegalovirus exposure and HLA in healthy donors. The PCR contained 60 Vbeta and 13 Jbeta primers. TCRdb's copy holds only in-frame clones and misses some; the assay was immunoSEQ multiplex PCR. The repertoire holds 240,000 or so clones, with approximately 81% as singletons. Sequencing was done on a sample of PBMCs. These receptors originate from a woman aged 55 to 70 in good health and CMV-seropositive.

The chain couples TRBV4-1 to TRBJ2-7; TRBD2 matches 10 bases. The CDR3 totals 15 residues. From germline, CDR1 is MGHRA and CDR2 YSYEKL. The J segment lost 2 bases and the V segment lost 4 bases, leaving 5 bases of the junction unmatched. The CDR3 DNA reads as TGCGCCAGCAGCCGAGGGACTAGCGCCGCCTACGAGCAGTACTTC. It yields the protein CASSRGTSAAYEQYF.

The rearrangement links TRBV5-1 to TRBJ1-4, with D unresolved. This CDR3 comprises 16 residues. CDR1 is SGHRS and CDR2 is YFSETQ in the germline V gene. The V end was cut by 1 base, the J end by 3 bases, with 13 bases between. The CDR3 DNA reads as TGCGCCAGCAGCTTGAGACCGCGGGATGCTAATGAAAAACTGTTTTTT. It codes for CASSLRPRDANEKLFF.

The chain has TRBV5-1 and TRBJ1-2; D perhaps matches TRBD1 (5 bases). Germline-derived CDR1 and CDR2 are SGHRS and YFSETQ. V gave up 0 bases and J gave up 6 bases, with 15 bases separating them. The CDR3 has 15 residues. The CDR3, as DNA: TGCGCCAGCAGCTTGGTCGGCAGGGTAGAGGATGGCTACACCTTC. It specifies CASSLVGRVEDGYTF.

Only one count was recorded for this clone. The chain couples TRBV7-8 to TRBJ2-1; 8 nucleotides agree with TRBD1. Losses at the gene ends were 1 base for V and 9 bases for J; bases not matched to a gene: 8. This CDR3 has 15 amino acids. Germline-derived CDR1 and CDR2 are SGHVS and FQNEAQ. CDR3 sequence (DNA): TGTGCCAGCAGCTTAGTGTGGGACAGGTATAGTGAGCAGTTCTTC. Encoded protein: CASSLVWDRYSEQFF.

The genes are TRBV4-1 and TRBJ2-3, with TRBD2 matching over 7 bases. The V segment lost 2 bases and the J segment 0 bases; nucleotides outside the gene matches: 11. This CDR3 region has 18 residues. CDR1 is MGHRA and CDR2 is YSYEKL in the germline V gene. The CDR3 here is CASSQLPRLAWSTDTQYF. The CDR3 coding sequence is TGCGCCAGCAGCCAACTACCCCGACTAGCTTGGAGCACAGATACGCAGTATTTT.

The rearrangement uses TRBV4-1 and TRBJ1-1, with TRBD1 matching 11 bases. Losses at the gene ends were 0 bases for V and 1 base for J; bases not matched to a gene: 4. The CDR3 consists of 17 residues. Germline V lookup: CDR1 MGHRA, CDR2 YSYEKL. The DNA of the CDR3 is TGCGCCAGCAGCCAAGAATGGGGGACAGGGGGGAACACTGAAGCTTTCTTT. As protein: CASSQEWGTGGNTEAFF.

The chain combines TRBV12-5 with TRBJ2-1; 7 positions match TRBD2. The CDR3 totals 17 residues. Trimming took 5 bases from V and 5 from J; bases not matched to a gene: 15. Per germline, CDR1 LGHNT and CDR2 FRNRAP. The CDR3 loop is CASGPRPLAEPDNEQFF. Written as DNA, the CDR3 is TGTGCTAGTGGTCCCCGCCCTCTAGCGGAGCCGGACAATGAGCAGTTCTTC.

The gene calls are TRBV7-9 and TRBJ2-7, with 12 bases aligning to TRBD2. V was pared by 4 bases and J by 1 base, with 5 bases of the junction left unmatched. This CDR3 is built from 16 residues. Germline CDR1 is SEHNR and CDR2 is FQNEAQ (reference sequence). The CDR3 DNA sequence: TGTGCCAGCAGCTATTTTGGACTAGCGGGATCCTACGAGCAGTACTTC. It yields the protein CASSYFGLAGSYEQYF.

This chain joins TRBV5-1 and TRBJ2-7; TRBD1 agrees at 7 bases. CDR3 length equals 15 residues. CDR1 SGHRS and CDR2 YFSETQ come from the germline V gene. The J segment lost 6 bases and the V segment lost 4 bases, leaving 13 bases of the junction unmatched. This CDR3 reads CASSPLGQRLFEQYF. The CDR3 bases are TGCGCCAGCAGCCCATTGGGACAGCGCCTATTCGAGCAGTACTTC. Combining the CDR3 with reference TRBV5-1 and TRBJ2-7 gives the whole variable domain KAGVTQTPRYLIKTRGQQVTLSCSPISGHRSVSWYQQTPGQGLQFLFEYFSETQRNKGNFPGRFSGRQFSNSRSEMNVSTLELGDSALYLCASSPLGQRLFEQYFGPGTRLTVT.